These 4 T cell receptor beta chains share one sample of origin, sequenced in a study of cytomegalovirus exposure and HLA in healthy donors. Assay: immunoSEQ multiplex PCR; the TCRdb copy retains only in-frame clones and omits some. The table records 200,000 or so clones, around nine tenths of them present only once. The material sequenced was PBMCs. These receptors were collected from a woman younger than 35 in good health and CMV-seropositive.

This chain links TRBV6-5 with TRBJ2-6; no reliable D call. The CDR3 consists of 12 residues. Per germline, CDR1 MNHEY and CDR2 SVGAGI. Trimming cost V 8 bases and J 4 bases, with 6 bases left between them. CDR3: CASAGGANVLTF. In DNA form, the CDR3 reads TGTGCCAGCGCCGGGGGGGCCAACGTCCTGACTTTC.

A remark on this clone: The identical CDR3 is also encoded by other nucleotide sequences in the sample. The V call is TRBV27, the J call TRBJ1-4, with D unclear. The CDR3 spans 15 residues. CDR1 is MNHEY, CDR2 SMNVEV, per germline (reference sequence). Deletions cut 3 bases from V and 8 bases from J, with 16 bases between. The CDR3 reads CASSFLQGGREKLFF. The CDR3, as DNA: TGTGCCAGCAGTTTCCTACAAGGAGGGAGGGAAAAACTGTTTTTT.

This clone was seen only once. This chain connects TRBV23-1 to TRBJ2-7; the match to TRBD1 covers 9 bases. TRBV23-1 is marked as an open reading frame, function uncertain. The V segment lost 1 base and the J segment 4 bases; nucleotides outside the gene matches: 14. The CDR3 consists of 18 residues. The CDR3 sequence is CASSQFQGGDRVPYEQYF. The CDR3 nucleotides read TGCGCCAGCAGTCAATTTCAAGGTGGGGACAGGGTTCCGTACGAGCAGTACTTC.

The chain employs TRBV11-2 and TRBJ2-7; D unclear. CDR3 length: 13 residues. V lost 5 bases, J lost 9 bases, and 17 bases lay in between. The germline V gene has CDR1 SGHAT and CDR2 FQNNGV. This CDR3 is CASSRLVAPGQYF. Here the CDR3 DNA reads TGTGCCAGCAGCCGTCTGGTGGCTCCGGGGCAGTACTTC.